The clone carrying this T cell receptor (beta chain) showed up just once. This table comes from immunoSEQ multiplex PCR, and its TCRdb copy is limited to in-frame clones, with some not included. The table includes some 390,000 clones, roughly 90% detected once. This specimen comes from a study of Ad26.COV2.S vaccination and SARS-CoV-2 variants. Treatment given: around 19 received Ad26.COV2.S at low or high dose, single or two shots; about 5 received placebo; per-sample allocation not given. Day 63 after the first injection of vaccine or placebo was the sampling time. The individual, an adult aged 18-55 years, was a donor in Boston. The CDR3 totals 15 residues. Germline lookup yields CDR1 LNHDA and CDR2 SQIVND (reference sequence). V was pared by 1 base and J by 3 bases, with 10 bases between.

Sequencing was performed on peripheral blood, taken in a trial of Ad26.COV2.S vaccine versus placebo. The chain has TRBV19 and TRBJ1-5; tentatively, D is TRBD1 (6 bases). The source of this sequence is a person aged 18 to 59 who received the Ad26.COV2.S COVID-19 vaccine or a placebo. The CDR3 loop is CASSIVDSNNQPQHF. CDR3 nucleotides: TGTGCCAGTAGTATAGTGGACAGCAACAATCAGCCCCAGCATTTT.